This T cell receptor beta chain was profiled in a study of blood T cell repertoires in COVID-19. Produced via immunoSEQ multiplex PCR; TCRdb's table is partial and in-frame only. Among some 200,000 clones, approximately 81% were seen once, and the ten largest hold around a sixth. The junction had 11 bases not matched to a gene; V was cut back by 5 bases and J by 5 bases. The CDR3 extends over 15 amino acids. CDR1 is MNHEY, CDR2 SMNVEV, per germline (reference sequence). The sample comprised peripheral blood. The rearrangement joins TRBV27 to TRBJ1-1; 7 positions agree with TRBD1. The source of this sequence is a woman of 80 years or more with active or convalescent COVID-19. In nucleotides, the CDR3 is TGTGCCAGCAGTCCAAGGACAGGAATAGGGACTGAAGCTTTCTTT. Amino acids: CASSPRTGIGTEAFF.